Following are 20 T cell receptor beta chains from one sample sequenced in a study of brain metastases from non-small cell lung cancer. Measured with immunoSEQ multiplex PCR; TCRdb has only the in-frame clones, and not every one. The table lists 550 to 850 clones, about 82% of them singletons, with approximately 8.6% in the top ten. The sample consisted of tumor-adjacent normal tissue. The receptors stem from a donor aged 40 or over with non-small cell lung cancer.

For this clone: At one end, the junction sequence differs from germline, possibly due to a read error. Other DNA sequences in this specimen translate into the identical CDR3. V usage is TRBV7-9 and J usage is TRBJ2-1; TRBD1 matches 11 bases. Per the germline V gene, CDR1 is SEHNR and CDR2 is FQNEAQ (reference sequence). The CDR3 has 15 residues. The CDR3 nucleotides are TGTGCTAGCAGCCAAGGACAGGGGGCGGACAATGAGCAGTTCTTC. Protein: CASSQGQGADNEQFF.

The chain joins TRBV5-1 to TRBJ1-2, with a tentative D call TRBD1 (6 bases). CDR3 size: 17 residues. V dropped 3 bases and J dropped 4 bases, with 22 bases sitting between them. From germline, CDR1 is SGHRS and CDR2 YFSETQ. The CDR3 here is CASSSQGLGGFAYGYTF. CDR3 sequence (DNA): TGCGCCAGCAGCTCACAGGGACTTGGGGGGTTTGCCTATGGCTACACCTTC.

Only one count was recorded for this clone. CDR3 sequence: CASSSRGSGANVLTF. CDR3 bases: TGTGCCAGCAGCTCCAGGGGTTCTGGGGCCAACGTCCTGACTTTC. V gene TRBV7-9 combines with J gene TRBJ2-6, with a possible D match to TRBD1 (6 bases). This CDR3 comprises 15 residues. V shed 4 bases and J shed 1 base, with 8 bases lying between them. Per the germline V gene, CDR1 is SEHNR and CDR2 is FQNEAQ (reference sequence).

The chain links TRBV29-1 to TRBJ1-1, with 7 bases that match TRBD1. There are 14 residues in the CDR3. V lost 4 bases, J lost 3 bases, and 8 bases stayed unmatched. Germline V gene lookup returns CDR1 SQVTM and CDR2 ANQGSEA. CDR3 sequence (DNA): TGCAGCGTTGCCAAGGGGGCGGCTGACACTGAAGCTTTCTTT. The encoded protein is CSVAKGAADTEAFF.

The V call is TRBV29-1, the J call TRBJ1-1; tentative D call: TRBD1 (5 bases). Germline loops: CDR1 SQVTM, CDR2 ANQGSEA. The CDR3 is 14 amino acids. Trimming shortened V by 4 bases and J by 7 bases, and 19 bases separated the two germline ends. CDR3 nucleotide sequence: TGCAGCGTTGCTGAAGGGGCCTCGGATGGTGAAGCTTTCTTT. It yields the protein CSVAEGASDGEAFF.

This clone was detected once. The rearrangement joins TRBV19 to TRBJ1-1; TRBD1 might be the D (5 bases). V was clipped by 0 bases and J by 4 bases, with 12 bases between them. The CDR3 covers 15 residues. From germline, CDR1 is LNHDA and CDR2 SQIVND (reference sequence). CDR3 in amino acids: CASSIDPGRATEAFF. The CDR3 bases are TGTGCCAGTAGTATAGATCCGGGCAGGGCCACTGAAGCTTTCTTT.

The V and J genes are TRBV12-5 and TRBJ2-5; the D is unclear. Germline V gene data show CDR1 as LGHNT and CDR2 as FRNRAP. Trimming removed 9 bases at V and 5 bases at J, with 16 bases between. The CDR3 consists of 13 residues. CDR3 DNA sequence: TGTGCTAGCTCGGATGCGGCGAATGAGACCCAGTACTTC. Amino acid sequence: CASSDAANETQYF.

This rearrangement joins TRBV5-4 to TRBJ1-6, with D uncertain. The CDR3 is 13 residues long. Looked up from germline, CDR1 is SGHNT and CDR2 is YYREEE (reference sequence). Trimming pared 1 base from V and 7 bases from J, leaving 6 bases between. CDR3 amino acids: CASSLKGNSPLHF. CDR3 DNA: TGTGCCAGCAGCTTGAAGGGAAATTCACCCCTCCACTTT.

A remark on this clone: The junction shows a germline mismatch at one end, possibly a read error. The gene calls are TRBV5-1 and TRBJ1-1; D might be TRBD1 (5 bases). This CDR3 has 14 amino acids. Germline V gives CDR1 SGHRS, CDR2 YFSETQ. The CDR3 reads CASSKDIMNTETFF. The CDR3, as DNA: TGCGCCAGCAGTAAGGACATAATGAACACTGAAACTTTCTTT.

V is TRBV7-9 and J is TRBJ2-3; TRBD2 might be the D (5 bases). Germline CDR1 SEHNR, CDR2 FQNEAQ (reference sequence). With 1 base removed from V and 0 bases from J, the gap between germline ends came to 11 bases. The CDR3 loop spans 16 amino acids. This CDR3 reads CASSLGLDLSTDTQYF. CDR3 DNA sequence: TGTGCCAGCAGCTTAGGACTGGACTTGAGCACAGATACGCAGTATTTT.

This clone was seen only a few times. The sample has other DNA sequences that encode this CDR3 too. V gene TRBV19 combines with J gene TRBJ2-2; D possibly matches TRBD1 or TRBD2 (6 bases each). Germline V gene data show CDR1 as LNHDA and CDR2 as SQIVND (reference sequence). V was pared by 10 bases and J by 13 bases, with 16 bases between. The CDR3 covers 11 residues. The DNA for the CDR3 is TGTGCCACTAGGGGGGACGGGTGGCTGTTTTTT. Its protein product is CATRGDGWLFF.

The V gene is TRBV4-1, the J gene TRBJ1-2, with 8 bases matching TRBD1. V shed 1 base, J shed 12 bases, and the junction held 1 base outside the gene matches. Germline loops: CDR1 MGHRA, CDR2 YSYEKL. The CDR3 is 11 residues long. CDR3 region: CASSQGTGNTF. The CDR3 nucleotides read TGCGCCAGCAGCCAAGGGACAGGGAACACCTTC.

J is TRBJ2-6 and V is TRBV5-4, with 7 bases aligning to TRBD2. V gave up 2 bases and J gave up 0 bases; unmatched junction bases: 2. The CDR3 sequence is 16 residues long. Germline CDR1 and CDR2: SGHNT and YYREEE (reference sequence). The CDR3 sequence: CASSLAGNSGANVLTF. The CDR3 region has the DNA TGTGCCAGCAGCTTAGCGGGGAACTCTGGGGCCAACGTCCTGACTTTC.

The CDR3 DNA reads TGTGCCAGCAATCGTAACTTAGACGAGCAGTACTTC. Amino acids: CASNRNLDEQYF. The chain is built from TRBV11-2 and TRBJ2-7; D is uncertain. The length of the CDR3 is 12 residues. Trimming took off 7 bases at V and 5 bases at J, with 12 bases between the two ends. CDR1 is SGHAT and CDR2 is FQNNGV in the germline V gene.

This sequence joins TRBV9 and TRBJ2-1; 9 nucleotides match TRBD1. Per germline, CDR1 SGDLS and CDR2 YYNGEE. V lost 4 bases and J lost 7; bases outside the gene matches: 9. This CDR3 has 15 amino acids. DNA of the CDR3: TGTGCCAGCAGCTTTAGGGGACAGGGTGAGAATGAGCAGTTCTTC. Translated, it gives CASSFRGQGENEQFF.

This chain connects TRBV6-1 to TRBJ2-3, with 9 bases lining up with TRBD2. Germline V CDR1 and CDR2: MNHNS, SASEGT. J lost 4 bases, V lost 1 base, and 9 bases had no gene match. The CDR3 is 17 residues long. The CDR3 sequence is CASSEGRSSGGADTQYF. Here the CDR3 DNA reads TGTGCCAGCAGTGAAGGCCGGAGTAGCGGGGGTGCAGATACGCAGTATTTT.

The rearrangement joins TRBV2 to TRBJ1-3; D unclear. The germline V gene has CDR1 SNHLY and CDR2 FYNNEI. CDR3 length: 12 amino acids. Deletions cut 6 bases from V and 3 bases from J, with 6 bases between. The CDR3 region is CASSLGGNTIYF. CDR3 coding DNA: TGTGCCAGCAGCCTAGGTGGAAACACCATATATTTT.

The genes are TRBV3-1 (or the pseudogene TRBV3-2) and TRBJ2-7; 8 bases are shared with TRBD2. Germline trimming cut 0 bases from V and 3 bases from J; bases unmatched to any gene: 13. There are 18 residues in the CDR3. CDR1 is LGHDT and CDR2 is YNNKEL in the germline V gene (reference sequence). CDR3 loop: CASSQDRGKTSGYYEQYF. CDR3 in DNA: TGTGCCAGCAGCCAAGATCGGGGAAAAACTAGCGGTTACTACGAGCAGTACTTC.

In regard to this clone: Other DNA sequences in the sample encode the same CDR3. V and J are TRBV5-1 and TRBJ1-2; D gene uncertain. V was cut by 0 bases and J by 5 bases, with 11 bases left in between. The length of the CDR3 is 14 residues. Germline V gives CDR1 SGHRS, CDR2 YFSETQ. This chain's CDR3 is CASSLGGGSYGYTF. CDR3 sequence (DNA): TGCGCCAGCAGCTTGGGAGGAGGTTCATATGGCTACACCTTC.

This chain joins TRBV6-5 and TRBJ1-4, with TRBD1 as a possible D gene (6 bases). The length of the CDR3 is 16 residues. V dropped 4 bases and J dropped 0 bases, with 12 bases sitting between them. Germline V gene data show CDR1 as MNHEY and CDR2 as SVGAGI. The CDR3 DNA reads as TGTGCCAGCAGTTCGACAGGATCCGCAACTAATGAAAAACTGTTTTTT. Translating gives CASSSTGSATNEKLFF.